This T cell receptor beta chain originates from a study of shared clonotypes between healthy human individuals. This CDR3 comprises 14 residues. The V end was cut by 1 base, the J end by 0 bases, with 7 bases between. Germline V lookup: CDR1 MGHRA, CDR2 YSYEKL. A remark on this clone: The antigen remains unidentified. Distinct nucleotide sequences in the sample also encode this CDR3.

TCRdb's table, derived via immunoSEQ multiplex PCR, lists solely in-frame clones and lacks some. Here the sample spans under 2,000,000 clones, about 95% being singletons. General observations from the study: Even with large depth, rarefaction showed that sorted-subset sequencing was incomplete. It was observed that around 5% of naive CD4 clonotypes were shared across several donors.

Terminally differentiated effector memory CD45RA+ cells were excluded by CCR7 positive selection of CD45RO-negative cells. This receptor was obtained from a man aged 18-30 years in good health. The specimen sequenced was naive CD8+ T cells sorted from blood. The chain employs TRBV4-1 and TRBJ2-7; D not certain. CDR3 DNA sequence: TGCGCCAGCAGCCAAGGCCTGAGCTCCTACGAGCAGTACTTC. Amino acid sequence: CASSQGLSSYEQYF.